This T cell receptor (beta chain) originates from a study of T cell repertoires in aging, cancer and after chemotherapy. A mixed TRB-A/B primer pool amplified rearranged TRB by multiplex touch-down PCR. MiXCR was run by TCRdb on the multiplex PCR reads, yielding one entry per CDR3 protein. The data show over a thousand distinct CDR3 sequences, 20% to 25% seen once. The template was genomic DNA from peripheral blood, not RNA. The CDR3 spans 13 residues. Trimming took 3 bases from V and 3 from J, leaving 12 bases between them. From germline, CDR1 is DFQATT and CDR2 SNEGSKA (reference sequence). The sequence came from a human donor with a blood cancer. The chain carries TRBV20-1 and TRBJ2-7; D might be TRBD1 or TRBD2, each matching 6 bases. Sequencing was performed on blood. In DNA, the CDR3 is TGCAGTGCTAGGGGGGGCGCCGACTACGAGCAGTACTTC. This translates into CSARGGADYEQYF.